This T cell receptor (beta chain) was recorded in a study of blood T cells in healthy people across ages. CDR1 is SGHRS and CDR2 is YFSETQ in the germline V gene. With V trimmed by 0 bases and J by 4 bases, 7 bases remained unmatched. The CDR3 consists of 16 residues. The study, taken as a whole, reports: Researchers report that TCR beta diversity correlated strongly with naive T cell percentage.

This clonotype appeared many times. Its antigen remains unidentified. Healthy Caucasian individuals from Russia aged roughly 6 to 90 served as donors. Next came a second PCR, run for about 7 to 12 cycles, which used a sample-barcoded 5' primer along with a J-beta primer mix. A single record per CDR3 protein comes from TCRdb applying MiXCR to the 5' RACE reads. The data contain about 280,000 distinct CDR3 sequences, around 30% of them singletons. The genes are TRBV5-1 and TRBJ2-3, with 8 bases lining up with TRBD2. Sequencing used blood. This TCR came from a woman in her 70s in good health. CDR3 in amino acids: CASSLVSGSKADTQYF. The CDR3 DNA follows: TGCGCCAGCAGCTTGGTGAGCGGGAGTAAGGCAGATACGCAGTATTTT.